Each of the 26 T cell receptor beta chains below was sequenced from the same sample in a study of T cell repertoires in cytomegalovirus infection (dated by TCRdb to the late 2010s). The sample was run on an Illumina HiSeq 1500. The public reads were reanalyzed by TCRdb: fastp trimming at Q25, MiXCR alignment, in-frame beta chains only. Entries are consolidated by CDR3 protein sequence, retaining the most common genes and DNA. The sample includes hundreds of thousands of distinct CDR3 sequences, with approximately 46% observed a single time. In total, the top ten clones hold roughly two fifths of the sample. These receptors are not linked to any known antigen. The sample's treatment or condition label, in plain terms: in vitro stimulation with specific CMV peptide epitopes to enrich CMV-specific T cells. The input for sequencing was cultured PBMCs, taken from culture after CMV antigen stimulation. These receptors were collected from a human donor in good health (CMV status not recorded). Some clones in this sample may be carry-over from other donors' samples.

This chain connects TRBV7-2 to TRBJ2-5; the D is unclear. This CDR3 comprises 13 residues. Trimming left V 4 bases short and J 5 bases short, with 11 bases between. The germline V gene has CDR1 SGHTA and CDR2 FQGNSA. The CDR3 loop is CASSSSFEETQYF. In DNA, the CDR3 is TGTGCCAGCAGCTCCAGTTTCGAGGAGACCCAGTACTTC. Supplemented by reference TRBV7-2 and TRBJ2-5, the full variable domain reads GAGVSQSPSNKVTEKGKDVELRCDPISGHTALYWYRQSLGQGLEFLIYFQGNSAPDKSGLPSDRFSAERTGGSVSTLTIQRTQQEDSAVYLCASSSSFEETQYFGPGTRLLVL.

In its sample, this clonotype was seen a few times. The chain has TRBV12-3 or TRBV12-4 and TRBJ2-7, with D perhaps matching TRBD2 (6 bases). This CDR3 contains 15 residues. Trimming took off 4 bases at V and 0 bases at J, with 13 bases between the two ends. CDR3 sequence: CASSWRGPSSYEQYF. As DNA, the CDR3 is TGTGCCAGCAGTTGGAGGGGCCCGAGCTCCTACGAGCAGTACTTC.

The chain combines TRBV30 with TRBJ1-6; no definite D call. Germline loops: CDR1 GTSNPN, CDR2 SVGIG (reference sequence). There are 16 residues in the CDR3. V lost 1 base to trimming and J lost 4 bases, with 14 bases between them. CDR3 region: CAWSGAARQYNSPLHF. CDR3 bases: TGTGCCTGGAGTGGAGCTGCGCGGCAGTATAATTCACCCCTCCACTTT. Together with reference TRBV30 and TRBJ1-6, the CDR3 gives the full variable domain: SQTIHQWPATLVQPVGSPLSLECTVEGTSNPNLYWYRQAAGRGLQLLFYSVGIGQISSEVPQNLSASRPQDRQFILSSKKLLLSDSGFYLCAWSGAARQYNSPLHFGNGTRLTVT.

This clonotype was counted a few times. CDR3 loop: CASSSLAGTNNEQFF. The CDR3 DNA follows: TGTGCCAGCAGTTCCCTAGCGGGGACAAACAATGAGCAGTTCTTC. V is TRBV27 and J is TRBJ2-1, with 9 nucleotides matching TRBD2. J lost 5 bases, V lost 4 bases, and 6 bases had no gene match. The germline V gene has CDR1 MNHEY and CDR2 SMNVEV (reference sequence). This CDR3 has 15 residues.

The chain carries TRBV7-6 and TRBJ2-3; D might be TRBD1 (6 bases). The CDR3 has 15 residues. V was shortened by 5 bases and J by 5 bases, with 17 bases between the two germline ends. The germline V gene has CDR1 SGHVS and CDR2 FNYEAQ. Here the CDR3 DNA reads TGTGCCAGCAGCGGCTTACAGGGCTCCATAGATACGCAGTATTTT. It yields the protein CASSGLQGSIDTQYF. Combining the CDR3 with reference TRBV7-6 and TRBJ2-3 gives the whole variable domain GAGVSQSPRYKVTKRGQDVALRCDPISGHVSLYWYRQALGQGPEFLTYFNYEAQQDKSGLPNDRFSAERPEGSISTLTIQRTEQRDSAMYRCASSGLQGSIDTQYFGPGTRLTVL.

This clonotype was found once. The CDR3 is CASSLDWSRKSNTQYF. DNA of the CDR3: TGTGCCAGCAGCTTAGATTGGTCGCGGAAGTCAAATACGCAGTATTTT. The rearrangement joins TRBV11-3 to TRBJ2-3; D call uncertain. The V end was cut by 0 bases, the J end by 7 bases, with 17 bases between. CDR3 length: 16 amino acids. The germline gives CDR1 SGHNT, CDR2 YENEEA.

V usage is TRBV7-2 and J usage is TRBJ2-1; TRBD2 might be the D (5 bases). V lost 8 bases, J lost 7 bases, and 12 bases lay in between. Germline V CDR1 and CDR2: SGHTA, FQGNSA. This CDR3 comprises 12 residues. The CDR3 loop reads CASSQSGNEQFF. DNA for the CDR3: TGTGCCAGCTCCCAGTCGGGGAATGAGCAGTTCTTC.

The chain joins TRBV7-2 to TRBJ2-1; TRBD1 might be the D (6 bases). Germline assignment: CDR1 SGHTA and CDR2 FQGNSA. The CDR3 extends over 15 amino acids. The V and J ends lost 0 bases and 3 bases respectively, with 9 bases between them. The CDR3: CASSLAWDIYNEQFF. CDR3 nucleotide sequence: TGTGCCAGCAGCTTAGCCTGGGACATCTACAATGAGCAGTTCTTC.

The table lists this clonotype with a few counts. The V and J genes are TRBV10-3 and TRBJ1-2; D is undetermined. V dropped 3 bases and J dropped 6 bases, with 5 bases sitting between them. CDR1 ENHRY and CDR2 SYGVKD come from the germline V gene. The CDR3 spans 11 residues. The CDR3 DNA is TGTGCCATCAGTGACCCTGATGGCTACACCTTC. Its protein is CAISDPDGYTF.

This clonotype was seen a handful of times. The chain links TRBV7-8 to TRBJ2-7, with D unresolved. V lost 4 bases and J 2 bases, leaving 9 bases between the germline ends. The CDR3 has 13 amino acids. From germline, CDR1 is SGHVS and CDR2 FQNEAQ. The CDR3 is CASSSPGTYEQYF. The CDR3, as DNA: TGTGCCAGCAGCTCCCCCGGAACCTACGAGCAGTACTTC.

This rearrangement joins TRBV7-2 to TRBJ2-2; TRBD1 is a possible D gene (5 bases). The V end lost 2 bases, the J end lost 6 bases, and 13 bases lay between the germline ends. The CDR3 is 15 amino acids. The germline V gene has CDR1 SGHTA and CDR2 FQGNSA. The CDR3 DNA follows: TGTGCCAGCAGCTTATTGGCCAGGGCCGCCGGGGAGCTGTTTTTT. Residues: CASSLLARAAGELFF.

The J gene is TRBJ2-3, the V gene TRBV7-9; D may be TRBD1 (6 bases). The V gene's germline CDR1 is SEHNR and CDR2 FQNEAQ (reference sequence). The CDR3 covers 15 residues. Trimming left V 5 bases short and J 1 base short, with 13 bases between. The CDR3 DNA reads TGTGCCAGCAGCCCAGGGGATTTGGGCACAGATACGCAGTATTTT. The encoded protein is CASSPGDLGTDTQYF.

This clonotype was observed at least ten times. The chain is built from TRBV7-2 and TRBJ1-5; no reliable D call. V lost 1 base and J 5 bases, leaving 9 bases between the germline ends. The CDR3 runs 14 residues. Germline loops: CDR1 SGHTA, CDR2 FQGNSA. The CDR3 sequence: CASSLVAGDQPQHF. CDR3 bases: TGTGCCAGCAGCTTAGTGGCAGGAGATCAGCCCCAGCATTTT. Full variable domain (rest looked up from reference TRBV7-2 and TRBJ1-5): GAGVSQSPSNKVTEKGKDVELRCDPISGHTALYWYRQSLGQGLEFLIYFQGNSAPDKSGLPSDRFSAERTGGSVSTLTIQRTQQEDSAVYLCASSLVAGDQPQHFGDGTRLSIL.

This rearrangement joins TRBV7-9 to TRBJ2-1, with D perhaps matching TRBD2 (5 bases). This CDR3 spans 14 amino acids. V was pared by 5 bases and J by 5 bases, with 13 bases between. Looked up from germline, CDR1 is SEHNR and CDR2 is FQNEAQ (reference sequence). The CDR3 DNA reads TGTGCCAGCAGCAGAGGGAATGGTGACAATGAGCAGTTCTTC. It specifies CASSRGNGDNEQFF.

V and J are TRBV2 and TRBJ1-2, with a possible D match to TRBD1 (5 bases). The CDR3 runs 12 residues. The V and J ends lost 10 bases and 7 bases respectively, with 16 bases between them. Per germline, CDR1 SNHLY and CDR2 FYNNEI. This CDR3 is CATTGQGLGYTF. The CDR3 nucleotides are TGTGCCACGACGGGGCAGGGTCTTGGCTACACCTTC.

The genes are TRBV7-9 and TRBJ2-1; D gene uncertain. CDR1 and CDR2 (germline): SEHNR, FQNEAQ (reference sequence). The CDR3 loop spans 12 amino acids. Trimming cost V 5 bases and J 4 bases, with 6 bases left between them. The DNA for the CDR3 is TGTGCCAGCAGCGTTCAGTACAATGAGCAGTTCTTC. It translates to CASSVQYNEQFF.

V is TRBV12-3 or TRBV12-4 and J is TRBJ1-1, with TRBD1 identical over 8 bases. J gave up 6 bases and V 6 bases, and 9 bases lay outside the gene matches. CDR3 length equals 14 residues. Here the CDR3 reads CASSRGQVSPEAFF. CDR3 in DNA: TGTGCCAGCAGCAGGGGACAGGTGAGCCCTGAAGCTTTCTTT.

J is TRBJ1-1 and V is TRBV7-9; D gene unclear. The V gene lost 7 bases and the J gene lost 0 bases, with 3 bases spanning the gap. This CDR3 has 11 amino acids. Germline CDR1 and CDR2: SEHNR and FQNEAQ (reference sequence). DNA for the CDR3: TGTGCCAGCACCGTGAACACTGAAGCTTTCTTT. It translates to CASTVNTEAFF.

The chain recombines TRBV7-2 with TRBJ2-1, with D perhaps TRBD2 (6 bases). Trimming took off 2 bases at V and 3 bases at J, with 11 bases between the two ends. This CDR3 spans 15 amino acids. Germline CDR1 reads SGHTA; CDR2 reads FQGNSA. For the CDR3, the DNA is TGTGCCAGCAGCTTACTGAATAGCGGCTACAATGAGCAGTTCTTC. This codes for CASSLLNSGYNEQFF.

This clonotype has a single count. V and J are TRBV6-6 and TRBJ2-1, with unresolved D. CDR3 size: 16 residues. Germline V gives CDR1 MNHNY, CDR2 SVGAGI (reference sequence). V lost 2 bases and J lost 2, with 13 bases in between. The CDR3 DNA follows: TGTGCCAGCAGTTACAGTTCCCTTCGGGCCTACAATGAGCAGTTCTTC. As protein: CASSYSSLRAYNEQFF.

In its sample, this clonotype was seen a few times. The V call is TRBV7-2, the J call TRBJ2-5, with 9 bases fitting TRBD1. J lost 2 bases, V lost 5 bases, and 6 bases had no gene match. The CDR3 loop spans 15 amino acids. Germline-derived CDR1 and CDR2 are SGHTA and FQGNSA. The CDR3 nucleotides read TGTGCCAGCAGCGTTTCCGGGACAGGGCAAGAGACCCAGTACTTC. Amino acid sequence: CASSVSGTGQETQYF.

The chain is built from TRBV7-2 and TRBJ2-2; D not certain. Trimming shortened V by 0 bases and J by 1 base, and 6 bases separated the two germline ends. The CDR3 is made up of 15 amino acids. Looked up from germline, CDR1 is SGHTA and CDR2 is FQGNSA. The CDR3 region has the DNA TGTGCCAGCAGCTTAGCGAGTCTGAACACCGGGGAGCTGTTTTTT. Protein sequence: CASSLASLNTGELFF.

The V gene is TRBV4-3, the J gene TRBJ1-5; unclear D gene. CDR1 is LGHNA and CDR2 is YSLEER in the germline V gene. The CDR3 runs 16 residues. Trimming left V 0 bases short and J 3 bases short, with 12 bases between. CDR3 nucleotide sequence: TGCGCCAGCAGCCAAGATGCGGGCCCTCTCAATCAGCCCCAGCATTTT. Protein product: CASSQDAGPLNQPQHF.

V is TRBV20-1 and J is TRBJ2-7, with 8 bases lining up with TRBD1. Germline CDR1 and CDR2: DFQATT and SNEGSKA (reference sequence). The CDR3 totals 14 residues. J was trimmed by 1 base and V by 8 bases; bases with no gene match: 10. The CDR3 loop reads CSRDRLFKSYEQYF. In DNA form, the CDR3 reads TGCAGTCGGGACAGGCTATTCAAGTCCTACGAGCAGTACTTC.

The rearrangement joins TRBV6-5 to TRBJ1-5; D possibly corresponds to TRBD1 (5 bases). The CDR3 runs to 13 residues. The germline CDR1 and CDR2 sequences are MNHEY and SVGAGI. V lost 5 bases and J 6 bases, leaving 11 bases between the germline ends. In DNA form, the CDR3 reads TGTGCCAGCAGTACCCTTGGGGGTCAGCCCCAGCATTTT. Residues: CASSTLGGQPQHF.

This clonotype has a single count. V gene TRBV5-4 combines with J gene TRBJ2-3, with 8 bases that match TRBD2. The CDR3 loop spans 14 amino acids. Germline assignment: CDR1 SGHNT and CDR2 YYREEE (reference sequence). After removal of 3 bases from V and 4 bases from J, the junction contained 4 bases not matched to a gene. The CDR3 protein is CASSSRGGSDTQYF. In nucleotides, the CDR3 is TGTGCCAGCAGCTCCCGGGGGGGATCAGATACGCAGTATTTT.